This TCR beta chain was sequenced in a study of CD39 and CD103 CD8 tumor-infiltrating T cells (dated by TCRdb to between 2018 and 2020). The study in broad terms: The repertoire comparisons shown came from four patients: one with an HPV-positive HNSCC, one with an HPV-negative HNSCC, one with ovarian cancer and one with melanoma. Deep sequencing of TCRbeta CDR3 was used to compare the repertoires of CD8 TIL subsets, defined by CD103 and CD39, against those of peripheral memory CD8 T cells. Broad study findings and their caveats: Clonotypes from DP TILs were seldom detected in blood or uninvolved lymph node, while clonotypes from DN TILs overlapped to a large extent with peripheral memory CD8 repertoires. DP CD8 TILs appeared more oligoclonal than DN and SP CD8 TILs and blood memory CD8 T cells, with top 30 clonotypes covering about 50-86%.

Genomic DNA was extracted with the DNeasy Blood and Tissue Kit from around 10,000 to 100,000 sorted cells per subset. The immunoSEQ service sequenced and mapped the TCRbeta V-J or V-D-J regions, with each sample reaching coverage above 9.5x. Regarding the original processing steps: Analysis was restricted to productive rearrangements exported from the immunoSEQ Analyzer platform, and clonality was assessed using the 500 most abundant clones. To quantify how much repertoires overlapped between populations, both the Morisita-Horn similarity index and the Jaccard index were used. Morisita-Horn similarity between CD8 T-cell subset TCR repertoires was measured in about 6 cancer patients. TCRdb stores this immuneACCESS table with in-frame sequences only. Part of the clones is absent; in the studies checked, under half of the shortfall reflects unresolved V genes, and no reason is known for the rest. That table furnishes V, J and clone size, whereas the DNA furnished D and trimming. For this sample the table gives roughly 7,400 clones, of which more than 60% were detected only once. The ten largest clones capture around three fifths of the sample.

At the time of sample collection the patients were not on therapy, although prior treatments varied from chemotherapy, radiotherapy, surgery and immunotherapy to no treatment. After thawing, cells were enriched for T lymphocytes using a negative-selection kit, with EpCAM beads added for tumor-infiltrating lymphocytes. Memory CD8 T cells were sorted as CD8+CD4-CD45RA- cells regardless of CCR7 expression. Before analysis, peripheral blood mononuclear cells were isolated on a Ficoll-Paque PLUS gradient and cryopreserved. On a FACSAria II, each population was sorted to approximately 99% purity, and the resulting cell pellets were frozen for TCR sequencing with no culture step. Comment on this clone: It lacks a known antigen. No much larger clonotype is one base removed from it; base qualities were not supplied.

V and J are trimmed by 3 bases and 3 bases, and the gene matches miss 11 bases of the junction. CDR1 and CDR2, looked up from the germline V gene, are MGHRA and YSYEKL. Including cysteine and phenylalanine, the CDR3 has 18 amino acids. Only CDR3 DNA remains: 54 bases, in frame from the first base. The receptor was derived from a human donor with head and neck squamous cell carcinoma. Rearrangement joined TRBV4-1 to TRBJ2-1; 10 junctional bases match TRBD2. Source material: CD8+ T cells sorted from blood. This specimen's cell subset or site label, per the study, means: total memory CD8 T cells (CD45RA-CCR7+/-) from blood or uninvolved lymph node. The CDR3 protein: CASSQVDSSGGSYNEQFF. Here is the DNA: TGCGCCAGCAGCCAGGTCGATAGTAGCGGGGGGAGCTACAATGAGCAGTTCTTC.